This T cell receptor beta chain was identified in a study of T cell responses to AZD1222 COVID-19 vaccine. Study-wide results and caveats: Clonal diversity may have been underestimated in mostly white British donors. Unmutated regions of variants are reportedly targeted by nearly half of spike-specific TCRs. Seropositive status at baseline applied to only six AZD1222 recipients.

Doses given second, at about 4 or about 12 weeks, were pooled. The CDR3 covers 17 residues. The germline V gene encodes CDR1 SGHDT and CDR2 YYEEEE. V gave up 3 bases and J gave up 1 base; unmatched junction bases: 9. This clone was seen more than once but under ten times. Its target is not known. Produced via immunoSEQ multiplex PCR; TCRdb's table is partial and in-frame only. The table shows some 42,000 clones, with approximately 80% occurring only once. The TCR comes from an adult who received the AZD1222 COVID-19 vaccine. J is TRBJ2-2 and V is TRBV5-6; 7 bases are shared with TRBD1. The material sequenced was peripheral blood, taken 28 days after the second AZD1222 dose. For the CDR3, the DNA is TGTGCCAGCAGCTCCGTTCGACAGGGCAGGAACACCGGGGAGCTGTTTTTT. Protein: CASSSVRQGRNTGELFF.